Shown below are 18 T cell receptor beta chains from a single sample sequenced in a study of OX40 agonist ivuxolimab in advanced cancers. The assay was immunoSEQ multiplex PCR, and TCRdb's table has in-frame clones only and misses some. This table has some 80,000 clones, just under 85% appearing once. The input for sequencing was CD4+ or CD8+ T cells sorted from blood, taken in a trial of the OX40 agonist ivuxolimab. Receptor source: an adult with an advanced solid tumor such as melanoma, head and neck, liver or kidney cancer.

In this sample, this clone turned up once. This sequence joins TRBV12-5 and TRBJ1-1; 11 bases are shared with TRBD1. The V gene's germline CDR1 is LGHNT and CDR2 FRNRAP. The V gene end was trimmed by 5 bases and the J gene end by 3 bases; junction bases not matched to a gene: 2. The CDR3 is made up of 14 amino acids. CDR3 sequence (DNA): TGTGCTAGTGGTCGGGACAGGGGGTACACTGAAGCTTTCTTT. As protein: CASGRDRGYTEAFF.

The chain recombines TRBV30 with TRBJ1-6; tentative D call: TRBD1 (5 bases). Looked up from germline, CDR1 is GTSNPN and CDR2 is SVGIG (reference sequence). V gave up 4 bases and J gave up 13 bases, with 17 bases separating them. The CDR3 runs 13 residues. DNA for the CDR3: TGTGCCTGGAAGGGGTCCCTCATAGGGCCCCTCCACTTT. It encodes CAWKGSLIGPLHF.

This chain joins TRBV5-6 and TRBJ1-2, with D hard to call. The CDR3 spans 13 residues. The germline V gene has CDR1 SGHDT and CDR2 YYEEEE. The V and J ends lost 0 bases and 8 bases respectively, with 11 bases between them. The CDR3 DNA follows: TGTGCCAGCAGCTTGGAACGGGCGCGGGGCTACACCTTC. Encoded protein: CASSLERARGYTF. The whole variable domain, remainder taken from reference TRBV5-6 and TRBJ1-2, is DAGVTQSPTHLIKTRGQQVTLRCSPKSGHDTVSWYQQALGQGPQFIFQYYEEEERQRGNFPDRFSGHQFPNYSSELNVNALLLGDSALYLCASSLERARGYTFGSGTRLTVV.

The CDR3 here is CAWSAGTSGSEQYF. CDR3 bases: TGTGCCTGGAGCGCCGGGACTAGCGGGAGCGAGCAGTACTTC. The genes are TRBV30 and TRBJ2-7, with 14 positions matching TRBD2. The CDR3 runs 14 residues. Losses at the gene ends were 3 bases for V and 6 bases for J; bases not matched to a gene: 4. Germline V gives CDR1 GTSNPN, CDR2 SVGIG (reference sequence).

The CDR3 is CASSLRGGGDKGNNEQFF. The CDR3 DNA is TGTGCCAGCAGCTTAAGGGGAGGGGGAGATAAGGGGAACAATGAGCAGTTCTTC. The rearrangement joins TRBV11-3 to TRBJ2-1; TRBD2 is a possible D gene (7 bases). The V end lost 2 bases, the J end lost 5 bases, and 22 bases lay between the germline ends. This CDR3 region has 18 residues. The V gene's germline CDR1 is SGHNT and CDR2 YENEEA.

This chain connects TRBV4-1 to TRBJ1-1, with D possibly being TRBD1 (6 bases). CDR1 is MGHRA and CDR2 is YSYEKL in the germline V gene. V gave up 0 bases and J gave up 1 base, with 12 bases separating them. CDR3 length: 16 amino acids. The CDR3 loop reads CASSQDYNRENTEAFF. DNA for the CDR3: TGCGCCAGCAGCCAAGATTATAACAGGGAGAACACTGAAGCTTTCTTT.

The J gene is TRBJ2-5, the V gene TRBV2; the D is unclear. With 3 bases removed from V and 5 bases from J, the gap between germline ends came to 10 bases. The CDR3 totals 13 residues. CDR1 is SNHLY and CDR2 is FYNNEI in the germline V gene. This CDR3 is CASSEEALETQYF. As DNA, the CDR3 is TGTGCCAGCAGTGAGGAAGCCCTGGAGACCCAGTACTTC. The variable domain in full, completed from reference TRBV2 and TRBJ2-5, reads EPEVTQTPSHQVTQMGQEVILRCVPISNHLYFYWYRQILGQKVEFLVSFYNNEISEKSEIFDDQFSVERPDGSNFTLKIRSTKLEDSAMYFCASSEEALETQYFGPGTRLLVL.

The chain carries TRBV6-5 and TRBJ1-2; 9 positions match TRBD1. CDR3 length: 13 amino acids. Germline V gene sequence: CDR1 MNHEY, CDR2 SVGAGI. The trim removed 2 bases at V and 6 bases at J, leaving 1 base unmatched. For the CDR3, the DNA is TGTGCCAGCAGTTACGGACAGGGGAATGGCTACACCTTC. Amino acid sequence: CASSYGQGNGYTF.

V usage is TRBV28 and J usage is TRBJ1-4; 7 nucleotides align to TRBD1. Germline V gene data show CDR1 as MDHEN and CDR2 as SYDVKM. V was pared by 5 bases and J by 5 bases, with 8 bases of the junction left unmatched. This CDR3 has 15 residues. CDR3 protein: CASSHTGTENEKLFF. In DNA form, the CDR3 reads TGTGCCAGCAGTCATACCGGGACAGAGAATGAAAAACTGTTTTTT.

J is TRBJ2-7 and V is TRBV10-2; 7 nucleotides match TRBD2. The CDR3 loop spans 13 amino acids. The V gene end was trimmed by 4 bases and the J gene end by 2 bases; junction bases not matched to a gene: 2. The V gene's germline CDR1 is WSHSY and CDR2 SAAADI. CDR3 DNA: TGCGCCAGCAGTGGCGGGGGTGCCTACGAGCAGTACTTC. Translation gives CASSGGGAYEQYF.

J is TRBJ2-1 and V is TRBV6-1; the match to TRBD2 covers 13 bases. The germline gives CDR1 MNHNS, CDR2 SASEGT. V shed 4 bases and J 0 bases; nucleotides not matched to a gene: 6. The CDR3 spans 18 residues. CDR3 in amino acids: CASSVATSGGSSYNEQFF. DNA for the CDR3: TGTGCCAGCAGTGTTGCGACTAGCGGGGGGAGCTCCTACAATGAGCAGTTCTTC.

The CDR3: CASSRQGWNQPQHF. DNA for the CDR3: TGTGCCAGCAGTCGACAGGGGTGGAATCAGCCCCAGCATTTT. The chain links TRBV28 to TRBJ1-5; 8 positions agree with TRBD1. The CDR3 extends over 14 amino acids. The junction had 4 bases not matched to a gene; V was cut back by 5 bases and J by 4 bases. Germline loops: CDR1 MDHEN, CDR2 SYDVKM.

The chain links TRBV4-1 to TRBJ1-2; D remains ambiguous. Germline V gene sequence: CDR1 MGHRA, CDR2 YSYEKL. The length of the CDR3 is 13 residues. Trimming pared 4 bases from V and 8 bases from J, leaving 14 bases between. The CDR3 DNA is TGCGCCAGCAGCCCTATCGGACCGTCCGGCTACACCTTC. This codes for CASSPIGPSGYTF.

CDR3 DNA: TGCGCCAGCAGCGCGGACAGGGCCTATAATTCACCCCTCCACTTT. It specifies CASSADRAYNSPLHF. The chain links TRBV5-1 to TRBJ1-6, with 8 bases fitting TRBD1. The CDR3 extends over 15 amino acids. V lost 4 bases to trimming and J lost 2 bases; unmatched junction nucleotides: 2. Germline V lookup: CDR1 SGHRS, CDR2 YFSETQ.

V is TRBV6-1 and J is TRBJ2-1; TRBD2 agrees at 8 bases. This CDR3 has 14 amino acids. Trimming took 4 bases from V and 1 from J; bases not matched to a gene: 0. The V gene's germline CDR1 is MNHNS and CDR2 SASEGT. CDR3 sequence reads: CASSASGSYNEQFF. In DNA form, the CDR3 reads TGTGCCAGCAGTGCTAGCGGGTCCTACAATGAGCAGTTCTTC.

V is TRBV2 and J is TRBJ1-3; TRBD1 is a possible D gene (5 bases). This CDR3 is built from 13 residues. In germline, CDR1 is SNHLY, CDR2 FYNNEI. V was trimmed by 6 bases and J by 8 bases, leaving 14 bases between them. CDR3 region: CASSRGRGDTIYF. The CDR3 nucleotides are TGTGCCAGCAGCCGGGGACGAGGAGACACCATATATTTT.

Points on this clone: At the DNA level, this CDR3 is encoded by other sequences in the same sample as well. The chain recombines TRBV11-3 with TRBJ2-3; a possible D gene is TRBD1 (6 bases). Germline V CDR1 and CDR2: SGHNT, YENEEA. V was pared by 5 bases and J by 2 bases, with 11 bases between. The CDR3 totals 14 residues. In DNA, the CDR3 is TGTGCCAGCAGCCCGGGACAAGCCACAGATACGCAGTATTTT. Protein sequence: CASSPGQATDTQYF. The entire variable domain, with the rest obtained from reference TRBV11-3 and TRBJ2-3, is as follows: EAGVVQSPRYKIIEKKQPVAFWCNPISGHNTLYWYLQNLGQGPELLIRYENEEAVDDSQLPKDRFSAERLKGVDSTLKIQPAELGDSAVYLCASSPGQATDTQYFGPGTRLTVL.

This clone was counted once. The chain has TRBV4-1 and TRBJ1-2, with a possible D match to TRBD1 (5 bases). Trimming stripped 0 bases from V and 4 bases from J, with 15 bases between. The CDR3 is 16 residues long. CDR1 is MGHRA, CDR2 YSYEKL, per germline. This chain's CDR3 is CASSQDYQGKGYGYTF. CDR3 nucleotide sequence: TGCGCCAGCAGCCAAGATTATCAGGGTAAGGGCTATGGCTACACCTTC.